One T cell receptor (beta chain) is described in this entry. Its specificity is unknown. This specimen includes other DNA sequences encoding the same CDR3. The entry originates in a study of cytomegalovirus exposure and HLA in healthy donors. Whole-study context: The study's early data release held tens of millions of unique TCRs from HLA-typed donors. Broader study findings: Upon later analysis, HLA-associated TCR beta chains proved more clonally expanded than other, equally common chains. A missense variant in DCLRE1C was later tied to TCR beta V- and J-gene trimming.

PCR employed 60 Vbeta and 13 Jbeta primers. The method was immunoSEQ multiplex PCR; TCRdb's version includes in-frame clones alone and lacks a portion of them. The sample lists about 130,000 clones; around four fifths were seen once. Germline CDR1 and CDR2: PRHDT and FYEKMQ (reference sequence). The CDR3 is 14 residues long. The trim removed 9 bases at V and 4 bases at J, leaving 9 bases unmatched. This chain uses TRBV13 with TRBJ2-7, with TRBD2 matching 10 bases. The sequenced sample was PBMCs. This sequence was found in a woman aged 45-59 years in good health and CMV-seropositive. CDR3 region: CASSRGLAPYEQYF. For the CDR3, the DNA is TGTGCCAGTAGCCGGGGACTAGCGCCATACGAGCAGTACTTC.